One sample yielded the 15 T cell receptor beta chains listed below, sequenced in a study of T cells in Graves' hyperthyroidism and ophthalmopathy. Authors of the study amplified TCR beta CDR3 regions from RNA transcripts. First-round RT-PCR with HTBI primers amplified the TCR CDR3 region. Each CDR3 protein is one row after TCRdb ran MiXCR on the multiplex PCR reads. The repertoire holds hundreds of thousands of distinct CDR3 sequences, with just over 35% as singletons. Sequencing input: blood. The origin of the receptors is a woman between 40 and 50 years old with Graves' hyperthyroidism.

Comment on this clonotype: This could be a read error, since a much larger clone is one nucleotide away. The chain carries TRBV7-8 and TRBJ1-1; D may be TRBD1 (5 bases). This CDR3 contains 12 residues. Trimming removed 8 bases from V and 8 bases from J, with 15 bases in between. CDR1 and CDR2 from the germline V gene are SGHVS and FQNEAQ. CDR3 bases: TGTGCCAGCGGCGTATCAGGGATGGAAGCTTTCTTT. Translation: CASGVSGMEAFF.

The genes are TRBV7-9 and TRBJ1-3; D remains unclear. The CDR3 loop spans 16 amino acids. Germline CDR1 SEHNR, CDR2 FQNEAQ (reference sequence). V was pared by 2 bases and J by 2 bases, with 13 bases between. In DNA, the CDR3 is TGTGCCAGCAGCTTATCAACCGCCCCCCCTGGAAACACCATATATTTT. Protein product: CASSLSTAPPGNTIYF.

The chain has TRBV3-1 and TRBJ1-5; D remains unclear. The CDR3 has 14 amino acids. The germline V and J ends were trimmed by 0 bases and 5 bases, with 8 bases remaining between them. Germline CDR1 is LGHDT and CDR2 is YNNKEL (reference sequence). The CDR3 is CASSQDDGDQPQHF. The DNA of the CDR3 is TGTGCCAGCAGCCAAGACGACGGGGATCAGCCCCAGCATTTT. Looking up the rest from reference TRBV3-1 and TRBJ1-5 gives the full variable domain: DTAVSQTPKYLVTQMGNDKSIKCEQNLGHDTMYWYKQDSKKFLKIMFSYNNKELIINETVPNRFSPKSPDKAHLNLHINSLELGDSAVYFCASSQDDGDQPQHFGDGTRLSIL.

Comments on this clonotype: This sequence may be a read error, since a much larger clone differs from it by one base. The rearrangement links TRBV29-1 to TRBJ1-3; no clear D gene. The CDR3 extends over 16 amino acids. Germline CDR1 SQVTM, CDR2 ANQGSEA. Deletions cut 0 bases from V and 0 bases from J, with 12 bases between. The CDR3 loop is CSVEETTPNSGNTIYF. The DNA of the CDR3 is TGCAGCGTTGAAGAGACCACCCCGAACTCTGGAAACACCATATATTTT.

V is TRBV5-1 and J is TRBJ2-3, with 10 nucleotides matching TRBD2. Trimming took 4 bases from V and 2 from J; bases not matched to a gene: 10. Germline-derived CDR1 and CDR2 are SGHRS and YFSETQ. The CDR3 has 17 amino acids. The CDR3 DNA is TGCGCCAGCAGCCGACGCAAGCGGGGGGGAAACACAGATACGCAGTATTTT. Protein sequence: CASSRRKRGGNTDTQYF.

J is TRBJ2-5 and V is TRBV19; 7 nucleotides match TRBD1. This CDR3 contains 13 residues. J lost 6 bases, V lost 5 bases, and 6 bases had no gene match. Germline V gene sequence: CDR1 LNHDA, CDR2 SQIVND (reference sequence). Here the CDR3 reads CASSLDRVKTQYF. The DNA for the CDR3 is TGTGCCAGTAGTCTCGACAGGGTGAAGACCCAGTACTTC. Supplemented by reference TRBV19 and TRBJ2-5, the full variable domain reads DGGITQSPKYLFRKEGQNVTLSCEQNLNHDAMYWYRQDPGQGLRLIYYSQIVNDFQKGDIAEGYSVSREKKESFPLTVTSAQKNPTAFYLCASSLDRVKTQYFGPGTRLLVL.

Only one count was recorded for this clonotype. At one end, the junction sequence differs from germline, possibly due to a read error. The V gene is TRBV3-1, the J gene TRBJ1-6; D uncertain. The CDR3 extends over 15 amino acids. From germline, CDR1 is LGHDT and CDR2 YNNKEL (reference sequence). The CDR3, as DNA: TGTGCCAGCAACCAAGATAGGGTTCTTGTCTCACCCCTCCACTTT. Translated, it gives CASNQDRVLVSPLHF.

This clonotype came up a few times. The V gene is TRBV4-1, the J gene TRBJ2-5, with 11 bases lining up with TRBD2. The CDR3 consists of 16 residues. The ends lost 3 bases at V and 4 bases at J; junction bases unmatched: 7. The germline V gene has CDR1 MGHRA and CDR2 YSYEKL. The CDR3 nucleotides are TGCGCCAGCAGCCAGAAGACTAGCGGGATCGGAGAGACCCAGTACTTC. Protein sequence: CASSQKTSGIGETQYF.

The sample holds many counts of this clonotype. The J gene is TRBJ2-5, the V gene TRBV2; 8 positions match TRBD2. J was trimmed by 5 bases and V by 1 base; bases with no gene match: 6. The CDR3 consists of 15 residues. Germline values: CDR1 SNHLY, CDR2 FYNNEI. The CDR3 region is CASSEDSGGPETQYF. DNA for the CDR3: TGTGCCAGCAGTGAAGATTCGGGAGGGCCGGAGACCCAGTACTTC.

The genes are TRBV6-5 and TRBJ2-7; the match to TRBD1 covers 10 bases. From germline, CDR1 is MNHEY and CDR2 SVGAGI. This CDR3 has 19 residues. V dropped 0 bases and J dropped 2; count of bases not matched to a gene: 13. The CDR3 spells CASSYSSGTGDGYTYEQYF. DNA of the CDR3: TGTGCCAGCAGTTACTCGAGTGGGACAGGGGATGGCTACACCTACGAGCAGTACTTC.

The rearrangement uses TRBV29-1 and TRBJ1-2; 7 bases map to TRBD1. J lost 2 bases, V lost 0 bases, and 6 bases had no gene match. From germline, CDR1 is SQVTM and CDR2 ANQGSEA. The CDR3 spans 15 residues. This chain's CDR3 is CSVEDAGQSNYGYTF. CDR3 bases: TGCAGCGTTGAAGATGCGGGACAGAGCAACTATGGCTACACCTTC.

A word on this clonotype: A single base separates this from a much larger clone, so it may be a read error. CDR3 residues: CAISDPGYTF. DNA for the CDR3: TGTGCCATCAGTGACCCGGGCTACACCTTC. The chain couples TRBV10-3 to TRBJ1-2; D remains unclear. Trimming took off 3 bases at V and 8 bases at J, with 4 bases between the two ends. The CDR3 is 10 residues long. Germline lookup yields CDR1 ENHRY and CDR2 SYGVKD.

Only a few counts were recorded for this clonotype. An end of the junction differs from the germline gene, which may be a read error. The gene calls are TRBV10-3 and TRBJ2-2, with D unresolved. Germline values: CDR1 ENHRY, CDR2 SYGVKD. There are 16 residues in the CDR3. Here the CDR3 DNA reads TGTGCCAGCAGTGAGCGTCTAGAAGCGAACACCGGGGAGCTGTTTTTT. Encoded protein: CASSERLEANTGELFF.

The chain is built from TRBV12-3 or TRBV12-4 and TRBJ1-1; maybe TRBD1 (5 bases). Trimming took 3 bases from V and 1 from J, leaving 12 bases between them. There are 15 residues in the CDR3. CDR3 protein: CASSFAGLRNTEAFF. The CDR3 coding sequence is TGTGCCAGCAGTTTCGCGGGACTGCGGAACACTGAAGCTTTCTTT.

To note about this clonotype: Likely a read error: the CDR3 ends without its conserved phenylalanine or tryptophan. It is unclear where the CDR3 begins or ends on the DNA, so no DNA is shown, and the CDR3 is as TCRdb lists it. This chain connects TRBV6-5 to TRBJ2-6. Germline values: CDR1 MNHEY, CDR2 SVGAGI. The CDR3 is 8 amino acids in total, end residues counted. The CDR3 is CASSYLAS.